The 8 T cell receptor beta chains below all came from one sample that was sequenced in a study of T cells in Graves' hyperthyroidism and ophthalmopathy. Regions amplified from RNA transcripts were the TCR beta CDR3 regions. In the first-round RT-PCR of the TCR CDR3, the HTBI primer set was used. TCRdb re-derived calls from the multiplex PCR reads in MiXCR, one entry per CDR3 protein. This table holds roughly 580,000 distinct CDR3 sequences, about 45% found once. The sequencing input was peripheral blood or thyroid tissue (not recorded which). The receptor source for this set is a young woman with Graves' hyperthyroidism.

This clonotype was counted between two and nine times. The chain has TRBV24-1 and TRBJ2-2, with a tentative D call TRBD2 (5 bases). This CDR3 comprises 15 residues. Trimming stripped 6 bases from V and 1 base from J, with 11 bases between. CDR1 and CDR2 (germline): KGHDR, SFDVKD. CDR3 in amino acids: CATSITGMNTGELFF. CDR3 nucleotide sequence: TGTGCCACCAGTATCACGGGGATGAACACCGGGGAGCTGTTTTTT.

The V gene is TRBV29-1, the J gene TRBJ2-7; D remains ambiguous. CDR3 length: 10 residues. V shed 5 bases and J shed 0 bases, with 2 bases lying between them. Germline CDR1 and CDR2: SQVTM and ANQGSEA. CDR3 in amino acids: CSVNSYEQYF. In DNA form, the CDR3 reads TGCAGCGTTAACTCCTACGAGCAGTACTTC.

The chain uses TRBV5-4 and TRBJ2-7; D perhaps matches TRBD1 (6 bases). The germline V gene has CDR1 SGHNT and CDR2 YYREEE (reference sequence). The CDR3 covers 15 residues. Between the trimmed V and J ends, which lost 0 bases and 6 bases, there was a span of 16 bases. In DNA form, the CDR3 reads TGTGCCAGCAGCTTGGCCTGGAGACAGGTCACCGAGCAGTACTTC. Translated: CASSLAWRQVTEQYF.

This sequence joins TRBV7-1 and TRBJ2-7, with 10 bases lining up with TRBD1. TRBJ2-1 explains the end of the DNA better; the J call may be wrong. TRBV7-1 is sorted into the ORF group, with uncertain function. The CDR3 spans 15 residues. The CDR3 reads CASSSGQGLRDEQFF. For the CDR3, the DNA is TGTGCCAGCAGCTCGGGACAGGGGCTACGGGATGAGCAGTTCTTC.

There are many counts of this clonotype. The CDR3 sequence is CATSDDLYGYTF. The DNA for the CDR3 is TGTGCCACCAGTGATGACTTGTATGGCTACACCTTC. The chain joins TRBV24-1 to TRBJ1-2; D gene uncertain. Trimming took 3 bases from V and 5 from J, leaving 6 bases between them. In germline, CDR1 is KGHDR, CDR2 SFDVKD. CDR3 length equals 12 residues.

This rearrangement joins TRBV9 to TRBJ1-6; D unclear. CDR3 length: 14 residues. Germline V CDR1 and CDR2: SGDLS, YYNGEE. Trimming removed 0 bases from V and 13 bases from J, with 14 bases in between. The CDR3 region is CASSVGGGNQPLHF. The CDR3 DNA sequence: TGTGCCAGCAGCGTAGGGGGAGGCAATCAGCCCCTCCACTTT. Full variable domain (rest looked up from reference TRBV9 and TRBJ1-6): DSGVTQTPKHLITATGQRVTLRCSPRSGDLSVYWYQQSLDQGLQFLIQYYNGEERAKGNILERFSAQQFPDLHSELNLSSLELGDSALYFCASSVGGGNQPLHFGNGTRLTVT.

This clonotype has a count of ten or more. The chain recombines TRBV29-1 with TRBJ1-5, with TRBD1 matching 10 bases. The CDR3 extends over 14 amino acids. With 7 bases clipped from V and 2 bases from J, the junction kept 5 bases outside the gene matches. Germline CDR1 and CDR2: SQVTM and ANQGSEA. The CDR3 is CSALTGGGNQPQHF. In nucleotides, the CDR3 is TGCAGCGCTCTGACAGGGGGCGGCAATCAGCCCCAGCATTTT. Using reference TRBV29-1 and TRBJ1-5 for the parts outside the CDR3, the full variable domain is SAVISQKPSRDICQRGTSLTIQCQVDSQVTMMFWYRQQPGQSLTLIATANQGSEATYESGFVIDKFPISRPNLTFSTLTVSNMSPEDSSIYLCSALTGGGNQPQHFGDGTRLSIL.

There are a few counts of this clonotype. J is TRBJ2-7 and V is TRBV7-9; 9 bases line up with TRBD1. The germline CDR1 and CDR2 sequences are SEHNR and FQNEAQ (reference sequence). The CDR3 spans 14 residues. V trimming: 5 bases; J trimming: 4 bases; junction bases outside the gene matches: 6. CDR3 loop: CASSQGQGTYEQYF. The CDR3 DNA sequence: TGTGCCAGCAGCCAGGGACAGGGAACTTACGAGCAGTACTTC.